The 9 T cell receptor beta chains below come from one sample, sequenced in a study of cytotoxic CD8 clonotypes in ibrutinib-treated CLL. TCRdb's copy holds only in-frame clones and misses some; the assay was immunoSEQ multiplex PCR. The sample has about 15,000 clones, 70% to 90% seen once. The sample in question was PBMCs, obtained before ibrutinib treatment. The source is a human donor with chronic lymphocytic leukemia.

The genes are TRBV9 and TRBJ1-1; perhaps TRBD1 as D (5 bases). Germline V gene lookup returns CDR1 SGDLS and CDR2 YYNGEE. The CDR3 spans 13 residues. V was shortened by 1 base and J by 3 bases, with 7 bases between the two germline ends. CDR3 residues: CASSVRGDTEAFF. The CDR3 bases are TGTGCCAGCAGCGTACGGGGGGACACTGAAGCTTTCTTT.

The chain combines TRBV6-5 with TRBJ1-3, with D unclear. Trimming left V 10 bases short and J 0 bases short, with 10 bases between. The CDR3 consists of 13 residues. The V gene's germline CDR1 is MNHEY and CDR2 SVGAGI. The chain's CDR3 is CATFPYSGNTIYF. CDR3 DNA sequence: TGTGCCACCTTTCCCTACTCTGGAAACACCATATATTTT.

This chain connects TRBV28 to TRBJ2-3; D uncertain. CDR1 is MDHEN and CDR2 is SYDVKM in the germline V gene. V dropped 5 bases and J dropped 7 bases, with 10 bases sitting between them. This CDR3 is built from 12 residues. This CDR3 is CASSPRRNTQYF. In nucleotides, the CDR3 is TGTGCCAGCAGTCCGCGACGCAATACGCAGTATTTT.

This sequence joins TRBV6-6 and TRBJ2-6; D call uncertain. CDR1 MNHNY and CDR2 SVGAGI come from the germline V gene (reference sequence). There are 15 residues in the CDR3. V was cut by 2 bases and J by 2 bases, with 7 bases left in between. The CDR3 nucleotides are TGTGCCAGCAGTTACGTTGGGGCTGGGGCCAACGTCCTGACTTTC. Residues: CASSYVGAGANVLTF.

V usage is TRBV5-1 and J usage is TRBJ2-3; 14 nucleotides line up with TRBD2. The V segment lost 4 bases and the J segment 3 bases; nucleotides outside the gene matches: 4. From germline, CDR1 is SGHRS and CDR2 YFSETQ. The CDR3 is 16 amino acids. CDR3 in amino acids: CASSPGLAGETDTQYF. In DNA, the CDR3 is TGCGCCAGCAGCCCGGGACTAGCGGGAGAAACAGATACGCAGTATTTT.

The CDR3 loop reads CASSQGGTYEQYF. DNA for the CDR3: TGTGCCAGCAGCCAAGGGGGGACCTACGAGCAGTACTTC. The rearrangement joins TRBV4-2 to TRBJ2-7; the D gene could be TRBD1 or TRBD2 (5 bases each). The germline V gene encodes CDR1 LGHNA and CDR2 YNFKEQ. V was cut by 1 base and J by 2 bases, with 6 bases left in between. CDR3 length: 13 residues.

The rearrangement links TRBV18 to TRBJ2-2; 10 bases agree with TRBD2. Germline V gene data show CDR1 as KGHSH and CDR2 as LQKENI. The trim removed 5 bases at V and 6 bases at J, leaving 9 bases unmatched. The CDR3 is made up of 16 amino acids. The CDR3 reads CASSERTSGSPGELFF. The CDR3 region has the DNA TGTGCCAGCTCAGAAAGGACTAGCGGTAGCCCCGGGGAGCTGTTTTTT.

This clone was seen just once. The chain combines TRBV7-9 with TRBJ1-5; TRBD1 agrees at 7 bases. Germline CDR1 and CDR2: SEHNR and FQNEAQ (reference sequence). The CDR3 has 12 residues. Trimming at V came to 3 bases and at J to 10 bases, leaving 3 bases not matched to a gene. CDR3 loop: CASSFGDRPQHF. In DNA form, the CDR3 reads TGTGCCAGCAGCTTTGGGGACAGACCCCAGCATTTT.

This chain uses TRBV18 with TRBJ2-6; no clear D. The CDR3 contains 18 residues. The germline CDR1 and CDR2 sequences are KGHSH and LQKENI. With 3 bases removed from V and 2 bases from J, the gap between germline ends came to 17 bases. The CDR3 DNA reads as TGTGCCAGCTCACCTTATCAGGCAGTCGAAACTGGGGCCAACGTCCTGACTTTC. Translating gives CASSPYQAVETGANVLTF. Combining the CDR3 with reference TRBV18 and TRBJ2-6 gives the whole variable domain NAGVMQNPRHLVRRRGQEARLRCSPMKGHSHVYWYRQLPEEGLKFMVYLQKENIIDESGMPKERFSAEFPKEGPSILRIQQVVRGDSAAYFCASSPYQAVETGANVLTFGAGSRLTVL.